Listed here are 28 T cell receptor beta chains from one sample, sequenced in a study of blood T cell repertoires in COVID-19. Sequencing used immunoSEQ multiplex PCR; TCRdb keeps in-frame clones, though not all of them. The data show tens of thousands of clones, about nine tenths seen once. Sequencing was done on a sample of peripheral blood. These receptors were taken from a woman aged 45-65 years with active or convalescent COVID-19.

The rearrangement links TRBV7-2 to TRBJ2-7, with a weak D call TRBD2 (5 bases). Germline loops: CDR1 SGHTA, CDR2 FQGNSA. Trimming removed 5 bases at V and 0 bases at J, with 14 bases between. The CDR3 contains 15 residues. This CDR3 reads CASSLTASYSYEQYF. Written as DNA, the CDR3 is TGTGCCAGCAGCCTGACGGCTAGCTACTCCTACGAGCAGTACTTC.

A word on this clone: A junction boundary mismatches the germline segment, possibly from a read error. V gene TRBV7-8 combines with J gene TRBJ2-5; TRBD2 matches at 10 bases. CDR1 and CDR2 from the germline V gene are SGHVS and FQNEAQ. CDR3 size: 14 residues. In nucleotides, the CDR3 is TGTGCCAGCAGCCTAGCGGGAGTTGAAAAGACCCAGTACTTC. Its translation: CASSLAGVEKTQYF.

The sample holds a few counts of this clone. This sequence joins TRBV24-1 and TRBJ2-5; D ambiguous. The CDR3 is 15 residues long. Germline CDR1 reads KGHDR; CDR2 reads SFDVKD. Trimming left V 4 bases short and J 5 bases short, with 16 bases between. CDR3 region: CATSDVSDGEETQYF. CDR3 DNA: TGTGCCACCAGTGACGTCAGTGACGGAGAGGAGACCCAGTACTTC.

The chain carries TRBV5-4 and TRBJ1-2; D gene uncertain. Trimming shortened V by 3 bases and J by 4 bases, and 10 bases separated the two germline ends. There are 13 residues in the CDR3. CDR1 and CDR2 from the germline V gene are SGHNT and YYREEE (reference sequence). DNA for the CDR3: TGTGCCAGCAGCTCGACGGGGATCTATGGCTACACCTTC. Protein sequence: CASSSTGIYGYTF.

The chain uses TRBV6-4 and TRBJ2-2; 9 positions agree with TRBD2. Germline CDR1 reads MRHNA; CDR2 reads SNTAGT. J lost 5 bases, V lost 3 bases, and 10 bases had no gene match. The CDR3 loop spans 17 amino acids. CDR3 coding DNA: TGTGCCAGCAGTGAACGGCTAGCGGGATCGGGGACCGGGGAGCTGTTTTTT. This gives the protein CASSERLAGSGTGELFF.

V gene TRBV4-1 combines with J gene TRBJ2-1; TRBD2 matches 7 bases. The germline V gene has CDR1 MGHRA and CDR2 YSYEKL. The CDR3 contains 16 residues. J lost 2 bases, V lost 0 bases, and 4 bases had no gene match. The DNA for the CDR3 is TGCGCCAGCAGCCAAGAACTAAGCGGGACCTACAATGAGCAGTTCTTC. Translating it yields CASSQELSGTYNEQFF.

The V and J genes are TRBV7-2 and TRBJ1-2; 8 bases map to TRBD1. This CDR3 contains 15 residues. V lost 7 bases, J lost 8 bases, and 15 bases stayed unmatched. The germline V gene encodes CDR1 SGHTA and CDR2 FQGNSA. The CDR3 coding sequence is TGTGCCAGCACCGTTTGGACAGGGAGAGTGAAGGGCTACACCTTC. Amino acid sequence: CASTVWTGRVKGYTF.

V is TRBV7-9 and J is TRBJ2-5; tentative D call: TRBD1 (5 bases). The CDR3 length is 14 residues. Trimming stripped 2 bases from V and 3 bases from J, with 10 bases between. Germline CDR1 reads SEHNR; CDR2 reads FQNEAQ (reference sequence). CDR3 sequence: CASSLRQGEETQYF. CDR3 coding DNA: TGTGCCAGCAGCTTAAGGCAGGGTGAAGAGACCCAGTACTTC.

This chain connects TRBV11-2 to TRBJ1-2, with no clear D. With 0 bases removed from V and 4 bases from J, the gap between germline ends came to 6 bases. Germline CDR1 is SGHAT and CDR2 is FQNNGV. The CDR3 loop spans 13 amino acids. CDR3 amino acids: CASSLETSYGYTF. The CDR3 bases are TGTGCCAGCAGCTTAGAGACAAGCTATGGCTACACCTTC.

The rearrangement joins TRBV10-1 to TRBJ2-7; tentatively, D is TRBD1 (6 bases). The CDR3 loop spans 18 amino acids. The V end lost 3 bases, the J end lost 0 bases, and 21 bases lay between the germline ends. Germline values: CDR1 WNHNN, CDR2 SYGVQD (reference sequence). CDR3 amino acids: CASSEMAGVNYPSYEQYF. The CDR3 DNA reads TGCGCCAGCAGTGAAATGGCAGGGGTCAACTACCCCTCCTACGAGCAGTACTTC.

In its sample, this clone was seen once. The rearrangement links TRBV10-3 to TRBJ2-2; the match to TRBD1 covers 7 bases. CDR1 is ENHRY, CDR2 SYGVKD, per germline. The V gene end was trimmed by 5 bases and the J gene end by 0 bases; junction bases not matched to a gene: 6. The CDR3 has 16 residues. The CDR3 here is CAISSTGTANTGELFF. The DNA of the CDR3 is TGTGCCATCAGTTCGACCGGGACAGCGAACACCGGGGAGCTGTTTTTT.

V is TRBV7-8 and J is TRBJ2-7, with TRBD2 identical over 12 bases. The CDR3 runs 15 residues. Germline values: CDR1 SGHVS, CDR2 FQNEAQ. Germline trimming cut 1 base from V and 2 bases from J; bases unmatched to any gene: 0. The CDR3 DNA reads TGTGCCAGCAGCTTAGGGACTAGCGGGACCTACGAGCAGTACTTC. It codes for CASSLGTSGTYEQYF.

The chain is built from TRBV7-2 and TRBJ1-5; no clear D gene. Trimming took 3 bases from V and 0 from J, leaving 6 bases between them. The CDR3 sequence is 14 residues long. Germline V CDR1 and CDR2: SGHTA, FQGNSA. The CDR3 here is CASSFFYSNQPQHF. The CDR3 DNA reads as TGTGCCAGCAGCTTCTTCTATAGCAATCAGCCCCAGCATTTT.

CDR3 region: CASSRGQGNTIYF. CDR3 nucleotides: TGTGCCAGCAGCCGTGGACAGGGAAACACCATATATTTT. The chain has TRBV12-3 or TRBV12-4 and TRBJ1-3, with TRBD1 as a possible D gene (6 bases). Trimming took off 6 bases at V and 4 bases at J, with 10 bases between the two ends. CDR3 length: 13 residues.

The V gene is TRBV29-1, the J gene TRBJ1-2, with 8 bases fitting TRBD1. The CDR3 loop spans 15 amino acids. Germline assignment: CDR1 SQVTM and CDR2 ANQGSEA. J lost 8 bases, V lost 4 bases, and 15 bases had no gene match. CDR3 loop: CSVVYGNRGAKGYTF. Here the CDR3 DNA reads TGCAGCGTTGTATATGGAAACAGGGGGGCTAAGGGCTACACCTTC.

The rearrangement uses TRBV6-5 and TRBJ1-1; 10 nucleotides align to TRBD1. With V trimmed by 0 bases and J by 8 bases, 9 bases remained unmatched. CDR3 length equals 16 residues. Germline lookup yields CDR1 MNHEY and CDR2 SVGAGI. CDR3 DNA sequence: TGTGCCAGCAGTTACTCCCGGGACAGGGGAAGAGGGGAAGCTTTCTTT. Translation: CASSYSRDRGRGEAFF.

For the CDR3, the DNA is TGTGCCAGCAAGCGAGACTTTGAAGCTTTCTTT. Residues: CASKRDFEAFF. The chain uses TRBV2 and TRBJ1-1; D is unresolved. CDR1 and CDR2 (germline): SNHLY, FYNNEI. This CDR3 region has 11 residues. V lost 7 bases and J lost 7, with 10 bases in between.

The J gene is TRBJ1-6, the V gene TRBV13; weak D call: TRBD1 (5 bases). The length of the CDR3 is 15 residues. The V gene lost 5 bases and the J gene lost 6 bases, with 14 bases spanning the gap. Germline CDR1 PRHDT, CDR2 FYEKMQ (reference sequence). The CDR3 region is CASSPGTGGNSPLHF. CDR3 sequence (DNA): TGTGCCAGCAGCCCCGGAACCGGGGGTAATTCACCCCTCCACTTT.

This rearrangement joins TRBV18 to TRBJ1-1; possible D gene TRBD1, 6 bases. The CDR3 loop spans 13 amino acids. V was cut by 6 bases and J by 1 base, with 9 bases left in between. Germline V CDR1 and CDR2: KGHSH, LQKENI. The CDR3 is CASSPRGNTEAFF. CDR3 DNA sequence: TGTGCCAGCTCGCCCAGGGGGAACACTGAAGCTTTCTTT.

The chain couples TRBV9 to TRBJ2-7; 7 nucleotides align to TRBD2. The germline V gene encodes CDR1 SGDLS and CDR2 YYNGEE. The CDR3 extends over 15 amino acids. V lost 0 bases and J lost 4; bases outside the gene matches: 7. The CDR3 nucleotides are TGTGCCAGCAGCGTAGGGGAACTAGCGCAATACGAGCAGTACTTC. This gives the protein CASSVGELAQYEQYF.

The V call is TRBV7-6, the J call TRBJ2-7; 9 bases align to TRBD2. Germline-derived CDR1 and CDR2 are SGHVS and FNYEAQ. This CDR3 has 18 amino acids. V dropped 1 base and J dropped 3; count of bases not matched to a gene: 13. This CDR3 is CASSLDRGGASGNYEQYF. The CDR3 DNA reads TGTGCCAGCAGCTTAGATAGAGGGGGTGCTAGCGGGAACTACGAGCAGTACTTC.

The chain combines TRBV2 with TRBJ2-1, with D possibly being TRBD2 (5 bases). V lost 1 base and J 6 bases, leaving 13 bases between the germline ends. This CDR3 contains 15 residues. Germline loops: CDR1 SNHLY, CDR2 FYNNEI. CDR3 in DNA: TGTGCCAGCAGTGAAGTCACTAGTTCTCGCAATGAGCAGTTCTTC. Translated, it gives CASSEVTSSRNEQFF.

This clone was seen only a few times. This chain links TRBV5-1 with TRBJ2-3; 7 positions match TRBD2. CDR1 SGHRS and CDR2 YFSETQ come from the germline V gene. After removal of 5 bases from V and 2 bases from J, the junction contained 2 bases not matched to a gene. The CDR3 is 13 amino acids. The CDR3 is CASSREATDTQYF. CDR3 DNA sequence: TGCGCCAGCAGTCGGGAGGCCACAGATACGCAGTATTTT.

J is TRBJ1-5 and V is TRBV19, with 10 bases fitting TRBD1. The germline gives CDR1 LNHDA, CDR2 SQIVND (reference sequence). V lost 5 bases, J lost 11 bases, and 15 bases stayed unmatched. CDR3 size: 16 residues. The CDR3 DNA is TGTGCCAGTAGTCCCCGGGACAGGGGCTTCCTAGGAACCCAGCATTTT. This encodes CASSPRDRGFLGTQHF.

The sample holds a few counts of this clone. CDR3: CASSITSGRAYEQYF. In DNA, the CDR3 is TGTGCCAGTAGTATTACTAGCGGGAGGGCCTACGAGCAGTACTTC. The chain is built from TRBV19 and TRBJ2-7, with TRBD2 matching 13 bases. The V gene's germline CDR1 is LNHDA and CDR2 SQIVND (reference sequence). Trimming took 3 bases from V and 2 from J; bases not matched to a gene: 1. The CDR3 is made up of 15 amino acids. Combining the CDR3 with reference TRBV19 and TRBJ2-7 gives the whole variable domain DGGITQSPKYLFRKEGQNVTLSCEQNLNHDAMYWYRQDPGQGLRLIYYSQIVNDFQKGDIAEGYSVSREKKESFPLTVTSAQKNPTAFYLCASSITSGRAYEQYFGPGTRLTVT.

This clone turned up a few times. V gene TRBV7-8 combines with J gene TRBJ2-7; 8 bases are a match to TRBD2. The V and J ends lost 7 bases and 6 bases, in that order; junction bases with no gene match: 14. Germline V gene sequence: CDR1 SGHVS, CDR2 FQNEAQ. The CDR3 runs 15 residues. This CDR3 is CASKRGGLFGGEQYF. The DNA of the CDR3 is TGTGCCAGCAAACGGGGGGGGCTCTTCGGCGGCGAGCAGTACTTC.

The J gene is TRBJ2-5, the V gene TRBV11-2, with 9 bases identical to TRBD2. The CDR3 runs to 13 residues. Germline lookup yields CDR1 SGHAT and CDR2 FQNNGV. The ends lost 8 bases at V and 2 bases at J; junction bases unmatched: 3. Written as DNA, the CDR3 is TGTGCCAGCCTAGCGGGGAAACAAGAGACCCAGTACTTC. Its protein product is CASLAGKQETQYF.

The gene calls are TRBV12-5 and TRBJ2-1, with 14 bases lining up with TRBD2. Germline CDR1 reads LGHNT; CDR2 reads FRNRAP. The CDR3 contains 16 residues. V was clipped by 2 bases and J by 10 bases; unmatched bases: 7. CDR3 nucleotides: TGTGCTAGTGGTTTGCCGGGACTAGCGGGGGAGGGGGAGCAGTTCTTC. As protein: CASGLPGLAGEGEQFF.